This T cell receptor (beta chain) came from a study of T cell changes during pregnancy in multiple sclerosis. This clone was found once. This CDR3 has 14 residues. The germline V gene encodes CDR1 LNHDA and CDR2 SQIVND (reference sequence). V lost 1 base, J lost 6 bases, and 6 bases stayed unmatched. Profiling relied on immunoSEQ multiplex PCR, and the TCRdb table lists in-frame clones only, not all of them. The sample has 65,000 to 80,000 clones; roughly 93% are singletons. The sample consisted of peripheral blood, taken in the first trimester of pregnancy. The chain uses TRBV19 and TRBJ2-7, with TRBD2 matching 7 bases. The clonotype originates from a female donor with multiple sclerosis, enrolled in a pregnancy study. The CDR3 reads CASSIVGGLGEQYF. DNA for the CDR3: TGTGCCAGTAGTATAGTGGGAGGGTTGGGCGAGCAGTACTTC.